The 5 T cell receptor beta chains below were found in one sample sequenced in a study of T-cell reconstitution after alpha-beta-depleted transplantation in children. Unique molecular identifiers featured in how the TCRbeta library was prepared. TCRdb re-called the PCR reads with MiXCR, one entry per CDR3 protein. Of nearly 400,000 distinct CDR3 sequences listed, around 20% were seen once; the top ten hold 3.8%. This sample comprised PBMCs from the stem cell graft donor, obtained from the stem cell graft. Source of these receptors: a human donor who donated a stem cell graft to a child with acute myeloid leukemia.

The CDR3 DNA is TGTGCCAGCAGCCCTGACAGGGTCATCGACGAGCAGTACTTC. It specifies CASSPDRVIDEQYF. The chain has TRBV28 and TRBJ2-7; 7 nucleotides line up with TRBD1. Losses at the gene ends were 6 bases for V and 5 bases for J; bases not matched to a gene: 10. Per the germline V gene, CDR1 is MDHEN and CDR2 is SYDVKM. There are 14 residues in the CDR3.

In this sample, this clonotype turned up a few times. The chain uses TRBV12-3 or TRBV12-4 and TRBJ1-5, with no clear D. The CDR3 has 13 amino acids. The ends were cut back, 8 bases at V and 0 bases at J, with 8 bases in the middle. CDR3 in amino acids: CASQAYSNQPQHF. CDR3 nucleotide sequence: TGTGCCAGCCAAGCGTATAGCAATCAGCCCCAGCATTTT.

The chain is built from TRBV28 and TRBJ2-7; 7 positions agree with TRBD2. Germline values: CDR1 MDHEN, CDR2 SYDVKM. This CDR3 is built from 15 residues. J lost 2 bases, V lost 5 bases, and 9 bases had no gene match. In DNA form, the CDR3 reads TGTGCCAGCAGTCCCGCGGGGGTGCGGACCTACGAGCAGTACTTC. This codes for CASSPAGVRTYEQYF. Variable domain in full (rest from reference TRBV28 and TRBJ2-7): DVKVTQSSRYLVKRTGEKVFLECVQDMDHENMFWYRQDPGLGLRLIYFSYDVKMKEKGDIPEGYSVSREKKERFSLILESASTNQTSMYLCASSPAGVRTYEQYFGPGTRLTVT.

The sample holds a few counts of this clonotype. The genes are TRBV6-5 and TRBJ2-3; 9 bases fit TRBD2. Trimming removed 2 bases from V and 5 bases from J; junction bases left unmatched: 5. The germline V gene encodes CDR1 MNHEY and CDR2 SVGAGI. This CDR3 has 15 residues. CDR3 loop: CASSYAAGGGDTQYF. CDR3 sequence (DNA): TGTGCCAGCAGTTACGCGGCGGGAGGGGGAGATACGCAGTATTTT.

This sequence joins TRBV20-1 and TRBJ1-5; D gene unclear. Germline lookup yields CDR1 DFQATT and CDR2 SNEGSKA (reference sequence). V lost 3 bases to trimming and J lost 9 bases, with 12 bases between them. CDR3 length equals 12 residues. CDR3 region: CSASDGRTPQHF. The DNA for the CDR3 is TGCAGTGCTAGCGATGGCCGGACGCCCCAGCATTTT.